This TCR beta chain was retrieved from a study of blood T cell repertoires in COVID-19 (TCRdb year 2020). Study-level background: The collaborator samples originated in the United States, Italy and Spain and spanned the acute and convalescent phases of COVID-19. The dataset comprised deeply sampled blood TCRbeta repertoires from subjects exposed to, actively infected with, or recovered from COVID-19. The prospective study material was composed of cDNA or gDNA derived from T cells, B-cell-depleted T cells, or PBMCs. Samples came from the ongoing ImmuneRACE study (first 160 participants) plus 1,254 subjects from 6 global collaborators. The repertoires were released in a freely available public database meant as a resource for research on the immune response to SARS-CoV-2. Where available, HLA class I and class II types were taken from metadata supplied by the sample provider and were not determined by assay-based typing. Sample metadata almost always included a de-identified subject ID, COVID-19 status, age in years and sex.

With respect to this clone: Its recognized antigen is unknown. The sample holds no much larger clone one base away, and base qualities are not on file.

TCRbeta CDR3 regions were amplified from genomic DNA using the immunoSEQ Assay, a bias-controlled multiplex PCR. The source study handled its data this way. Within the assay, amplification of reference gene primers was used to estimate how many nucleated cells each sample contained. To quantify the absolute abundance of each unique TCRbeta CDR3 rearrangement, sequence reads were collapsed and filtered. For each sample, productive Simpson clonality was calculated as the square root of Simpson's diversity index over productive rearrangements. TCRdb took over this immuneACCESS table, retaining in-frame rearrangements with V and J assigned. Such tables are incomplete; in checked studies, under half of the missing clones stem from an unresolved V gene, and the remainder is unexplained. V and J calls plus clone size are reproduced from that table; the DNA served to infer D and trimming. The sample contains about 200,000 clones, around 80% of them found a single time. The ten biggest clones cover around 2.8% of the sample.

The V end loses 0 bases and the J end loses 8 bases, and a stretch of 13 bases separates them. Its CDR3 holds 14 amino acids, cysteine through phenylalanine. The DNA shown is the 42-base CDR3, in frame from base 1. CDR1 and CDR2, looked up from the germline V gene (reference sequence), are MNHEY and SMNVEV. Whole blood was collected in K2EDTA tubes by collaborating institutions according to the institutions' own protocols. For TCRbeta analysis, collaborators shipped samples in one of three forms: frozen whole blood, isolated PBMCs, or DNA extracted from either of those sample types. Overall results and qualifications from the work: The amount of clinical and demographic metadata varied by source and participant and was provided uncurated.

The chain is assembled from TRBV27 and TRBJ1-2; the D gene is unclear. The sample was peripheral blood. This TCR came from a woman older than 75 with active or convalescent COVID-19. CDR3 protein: CASSLSAATPGYTF. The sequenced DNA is TGTGCCAGCAGTTTATCGGCCGCGACTCCCGGCTACACCTTC.